Reported below is one TCR beta chain. Its target antigen remains unknown. Base qualities were left out, and no much larger clone turns up one base away. V is clipped by 6 bases and J by 2 bases, and the sequence between their germline boundaries is 23 bases long. The CDR3 holds 17 amino acids from the cysteine to the phenylalanine. The kept DNA is CDR3 alone, 51 bases in frame from the first base. Taken from the germline V gene, the CDR1 and CDR2 loops are SNHLY and FYNNEI. For the CD8 naive samples, CD45RO-negative cells were positively selected for CCR7, yielding a CD45RA+CCR7+ population from which TemRA cells were excluded. Donors were healthy HIV-negative adults with no recently reported acute infections or vaccinations. Only Caucasian adults living in Nashville, Tennessee, USA were represented among the donors. Blood was collected by leukapheresis, and PBMCs were isolated by Ficoll-Histopaque density gradient centrifugation and then cryopreserved in liquid nitrogen vapor phase. Analytical flow cytometry was used to check the purity and quantity of every magnetically sorted T cell population. Genomic DNA was isolated from each sorted fraction and quantified by UV absorbance on a Nanodrop 2000c.

Using the deep immunoSEQ assay, TCR CDR3 regions were amplified from genomic DNA by multiplex PCR. Extracted genomic DNA from each cell subset was spread evenly across all wells of several immunoSEQ 96-well plates, with each plate serving as a replicate. Each replicate PCR for sorted subsets received about 0.2 ug genomic DNA, equal to around 32,000 T cell genomes. The purified libraries were quantified using a Qubit 3.0 fluorometer, sized with a Bioanalyzer 2100, and then quantified again using the KAPA Library Quantification kit. Each immunoSEQ 96-well plate was sequenced on its own single-read 150-cycle Illumina NextSeq 550 flow cell. The authors processed their data as follows. Because only junctional sequences without quality scores were contained in the immunoSEQ output, filtering matching that applied to full-length reads could not be performed. Sequences were annotated with PyIR, a Python wrapper for IgBLAST v1.9, and V/J genes and CDR3 were assigned using IMGT germline references. Reads were filtered out if the reads had weak V/J assignments (E-value above 1e-6), no CDR3, stop codons, out-of-frame junctions, or ambiguous translated residues. A V3J clonotype was defined by an identical inferred V gene, J gene, and CDR3 amino acid sequence. Percentage overlap between repertoires was calculated by dividing the number of shared unique clonotypes by the size of the smaller repertoire. Repertoire richness was assessed with RTK rarefaction, the Chao1 estimator, and Recon v2.1 estimates of unobserved clonotypes. Generation probabilities for all TCRbeta clonotypes obtained by the gDNA method from a handful of donors were computed using OLGA. Held by TCRdb, this immuneACCESS table contains in-frame sequences only and omits some clones. Under half of the omission traces to an unresolved V gene where checked; the cause of the rest is unknown. The V and J calls and clone size come from that table; D and trimming were worked out from the DNA. Counted in this sample were roughly 770,000 clones; about 96% of them appeared once. 0.2% to 0.25% of the sample comes from the top ten.

The entry originates in a study of shared clonotypes between healthy human individuals (dated by TCRdb to the early 2020s). For the study in its entirety: Three men and a couple of women, aged 18 to 49 years, made up the cohort. Different laboratories and diverse techniques were used to prepare libraries and sequence TCR repertoires, to increase sequencing depth and limit assay-specific biases. For each donor, three plates each were used for CD4 naive and CD4 memory, two plates were used for CD8 naive, and one plate was used for CD8 memory. To estimate repertoire size and how much clonotypes are shared between individuals, the study performed deep sequencing of blood TCR repertoires from a handful of healthy adults. Between about 0.9 and 9 billion PBMCs per donor were obtained by leukapheresis.

Study-wide conclusions, independent of this receptor: Compared with non-shared clonotypes, clonotypes shared by all four sorted-subset donors had higher generation probabilities. Sampling was restricted to blood, and TCR repertoires in tissues likely differ from the TCR repertoires found in blood. The small number of donors limited the genetic and exposure-history diversity represented. When a handful of donors were compared, the shared fraction of clonotypes was around 4.6% for naive CD4, about 4% for naive CD8, 2.3% for memory CD4, and 0.35% to 0.5% for memory CD8. Pairwise subsampling indicated that sequencing depth was expected to affect the degree of clonotype sharing among donors. Rarefaction of sorted-subset datasets indicated incomplete sequencing despite the large sequencing depth. Naive subsets generally had larger estimated clonotype richness than memory subsets did.

The sequenced sample consisted of naive CD8+ T cells sorted from blood. The meaning of the sample's cell subset or site label: CD45RA+CCR7+. The source of this sequence is a man aged 30 to 45 in good health. The chain couples TRBV2 to TRBJ2-7; the D region is possibly TRBD1 or TRBD2, each matching across 5 bases. The CDR3 in this case is CASRDLGAGRHAYEQYF. The sequenced DNA is TGTGCCAGCAGAGACCTTGGGGCGGGCAGGCATGCCTACGAGCAGTACTTC.